This T cell receptor (beta chain) stems from a study of breast tumors, draining lymph nodes, adjacent tissues. Broader study findings: Luminal-like breast cancer showed significantly higher tumor–nontumor repertoire similarity than basal-like. The data were judged consistent with most tumor T cells coming from lymph node and expanding in tumor.

This clonotype has a count of ten or more. Its cognate antigen is unknown. TCRdb re-derived calls from the multiplex PCR reads in MiXCR, one entry per CDR3 protein. Counted here are roughly 80,000 distinct CDR3 sequences, 15% to 20% occurring once; the ten biggest clones make up about 2.2%. Breast cancer patients provided tissue from their axillary draining lymph nodes. Input material: axillary lymph node tissue. The receptor comes from a female donor with breast cancer. Some clones in this sample may be carry-over from other donors' samples.

CDR3 sequence: CASSRLGASYEQYF. The CDR3 nucleotides read TGTGCCAGCAGCCGATTGGGGGCCTCCTACGAGCAGTACTTC. The chain couples TRBV3-1 to TRBJ2-7, with D perhaps TRBD1 (6 bases). The germline CDR1 and CDR2 sequences are LGHDT and YNNKEL (reference sequence). Trimming left V 4 bases short and J 0 bases short, with 10 bases between. This CDR3 is built from 14 residues.